The clone carrying this TCR beta chain is medium-sized in the sample. The source of the sample is a study of T cells after yellow fever vaccination. Unmatched junction bases numbered 7, after V lost 0 bases and J lost 5 bases. CDR3 size: 16 residues. CDR1 is DFQATT and CDR2 is SNEGSKA in the germline V gene (reference sequence). For TCR, cDNA came from 5'RACE template switching, which added a universal primer site and UMIs. A single record per CDR3 protein comes from TCRdb applying MiXCR to the 5' RACE reads. The sample contains about 170,000 distinct CDR3 sequences, 5.5% to 7.5% of which appear only once.

This chain links TRBV20-1 with TRBJ1-5; 10 bases agree with TRBD1. The sequenced sample was CD4+ T cells sorted from PBMCs, obtained on the day of the first yellow fever vaccination. The receptor was derived from a man younger than 35 who received the YFV17D yellow fever vaccine. The CDR3 sequence is CSARDRTGGGHQPQHF. The CDR3 coding sequence is TGCAGTGCTAGAGATCGGACAGGGGGAGGGCATCAGCCCCAGCATTTT.